Shown below are 24 T cell receptor beta chains from a single sample sequenced in a study of neoadjuvant nivolumab and ipilimumab in lung cancer. This table comes from immunoSEQ multiplex PCR, and its TCRdb copy is limited to in-frame clones, with some not included. The sample lists about 4,500 clones, 70% to 75% occurring once. Source: tumor tissue, taken after neoadjuvant nivolumab, alone or with ipilimumab, at or shortly before surgery. The receptors stem from an adult with non-small cell lung cancer.

The chain is built from TRBV5-6 and TRBJ2-5; D possibly uses TRBD1 or TRBD2 (5 bases each). V was shortened by 3 bases and J by 5 bases, with 5 bases between the two germline ends. CDR3 length equals 11 residues. Germline V gene sequence: CDR1 SGHDT, CDR2 YYEEEE. The CDR3 loop reads CASSWGETQYF. The CDR3 coding sequence is TGTGCCAGCAGCTGGGGGGAGACCCAGTACTTC.

The sample holds a few counts of this clone. This rearrangement joins TRBV19 to TRBJ2-1; D is ambiguous. From germline, CDR1 is LNHDA and CDR2 SQIVND (reference sequence). CDR3 length equals 13 residues. The V end was cut by 6 bases, the J end by 3 bases, with 9 bases between. DNA for the CDR3: TGTGCCAGTAGGGACCAGATCTACAATGAGCAGTTCTTC. It codes for CASRDQIYNEQFF.

The V call is TRBV7-2, the J call TRBJ2-1; 12 bases are a match to TRBD2. Trimming cost V 5 bases and J 7 bases; bases outside gene matches: 15. The germline V gene encodes CDR1 SGHTA and CDR2 FQGNSA. The CDR3 covers 18 residues. CDR3 nucleotide sequence: TGTGCCAGCAGCCCGGGACTAGCGGGTTTTTTTAAATGGAATGAGCAGTTCTTC. Its protein product is CASSPGLAGFFKWNEQFF. Based on the CDR3 plus reference TRBV7-2 and TRBJ2-1, the full variable domain is GAGVSQSPSNKVTEKGKDVELRCDPISGHTALYWYRQSLGQGLEFLIYFQGNSAPDKSGLPSDRFSAERTGGSVSTLTIQRTQQEDSAVYLCASSPGLAGFFKWNEQFFGPGTRLTVL.

The gene calls are TRBV2 and TRBJ1-2, with a weak D call TRBD1 (5 bases). CDR3 length: 10 amino acids. The germline V and J ends were trimmed by 10 bases and 5 bases, with 8 bases remaining between them. The V gene's germline CDR1 is SNHLY and CDR2 FYNNEI. The CDR3, as DNA: TGTGCCACTAAGGGGTATGGCTACACCTTC. Translating gives CATKGYGYTF.

The chain recombines TRBV6-5 with TRBJ1-2; no firm D call. The CDR3 extends over 12 amino acids. The V gene lost 8 bases and the J gene lost 11 bases, with 18 bases spanning the gap. Germline V gene sequence: CDR1 MNHEY, CDR2 SVGAGI. This chain's CDR3 is CASRAPMGSYTF. In nucleotides, the CDR3 is TGTGCCAGCCGGGCCCCGATGGGTAGTTACACCTTC.

The rearrangement joins TRBV28 to TRBJ1-1; no firm D call. Germline assignment: CDR1 MDHEN and CDR2 SYDVKM. Trimming cost V 5 bases and J 0 bases, with 16 bases left between them. The CDR3 sequence is 16 residues long. Here the CDR3 DNA reads TGTGCCAGCAGTCTCCCGGACTCGCTCATGAACACTGAAGCTTTCTTT. Its translation is CASSLPDSLMNTEAFF. Full variable domain (outside the CDR3, taken from reference TRBV28 and TRBJ1-1): DVKVTQSSRYLVKRTGEKVFLECVQDMDHENMFWYRQDPGLGLRLIYFSYDVKMKEKGDIPEGYSVSREKKERFSLILESASTNQTSMYLCASSLPDSLMNTEAFFGQGTRLTVV.

This sequence joins TRBV7-9 and TRBJ2-3, with D possibly being TRBD2 (5 bases). The V and J ends lost 10 bases and 0 bases respectively, with 20 bases between them. CDR1 and CDR2 from the germline V gene are SEHNR and FQNEAQ (reference sequence). The CDR3 has 16 amino acids. In DNA, the CDR3 is TGTGCCATTTCGACCCCCCCGGGAACTAGCACAGATACGCAGTATTTT. Encoded protein: CAISTPPGTSTDTQYF.

This rearrangement joins TRBV19 to TRBJ1-2, with 7 positions matching TRBD1. V was clipped by 0 bases and J by 7 bases; unmatched bases: 11. Germline V lookup: CDR1 LNHDA, CDR2 SQIVND (reference sequence). This CDR3 comprises 16 residues. CDR3 amino acids: CASSIDSQGTIGGYTF. The CDR3 nucleotides are TGTGCCAGTAGTATAGATTCACAGGGGACTATAGGTGGCTACACCTTC.

This clone occurred a few times. V is TRBV6-1 and J is TRBJ1-3; a weak D match, TRBD1 (6 bases). CDR3 size: 15 residues. Germline CDR1 and CDR2: MNHNS and SASEGT. Between the trimmed V and J ends, which lost 6 bases and 4 bases, there was a span of 16 bases. In nucleotides, the CDR3 is TGTGCCAGCAGCTCCCAATCGGGGGCGGGAAACACCATATATTTT. As protein: CASSSQSGAGNTIYF.

The chain recombines TRBV4-1 with TRBJ1-5, with D possibly being TRBD1 (5 bases). Germline V lookup: CDR1 MGHRA, CDR2 YSYEKL. V was cut by 2 bases and J by 3 bases, with 11 bases left in between. The CDR3 runs to 15 residues. CDR3 amino acids: CASSQPDSNNQPQHF. The CDR3 nucleotides read TGCGCCAGCAGCCAACCCGACAGCAACAATCAGCCCCAGCATTTT.

The V and J genes are TRBV5-6 and TRBJ2-3; D might be TRBD2 (6 bases). This CDR3 has 14 amino acids. Germline V gene sequence: CDR1 SGHDT, CDR2 YYEEEE. Trimming took off 2 bases at V and 3 bases at J, with 10 bases between the two ends. The CDR3 sequence is CASSFGGLTDTQYF. The DNA of the CDR3 is TGTGCCAGCAGCTTTGGGGGGTTGACAGATACGCAGTATTTT.

The V gene is TRBV5-1, the J gene TRBJ1-3, with a weak D call TRBD1 (6 bases). CDR3 size: 14 residues. The germline V and J ends were trimmed by 2 bases and 1 base, with 7 bases remaining between them. Germline CDR1 reads SGHRS; CDR2 reads YFSETQ. The CDR3: CASSFGQSGNTIYF. The CDR3 coding sequence is TGCGCCAGCAGCTTCGGACAGTCTGGAAACACCATATATTTT.

The J gene is TRBJ1-4, the V gene TRBV27; 9 nucleotides match TRBD1. Germline V gene data show CDR1 as MNHEY and CDR2 as SMNVEV (reference sequence). J lost 6 bases, V lost 6 bases, and 8 bases had no gene match. The CDR3 totals 15 residues. CDR3 sequence: CASSTTGGIDEKLFF. The CDR3, as DNA: TGTGCCAGCAGCACGACAGGGGGGATCGATGAAAAACTGTTTTTT.

The V gene is TRBV7-2, the J gene TRBJ1-5; no definite D call. V gave up 0 bases and J gave up 7 bases, with 10 bases separating them. The CDR3 is made up of 14 amino acids. Germline V lookup: CDR1 SGHTA, CDR2 FQGNSA. The CDR3 protein is CASSLAGFYQPQHF. The CDR3 nucleotides read TGTGCCAGCAGCTTAGCCGGGTTTTACCAGCCCCAGCATTTT.

The chain is built from TRBV6-1 and TRBJ2-2, with D perhaps matching TRBD2 (6 bases). The CDR3 is 17 amino acids. The V end lost 4 bases, the J end lost 0 bases, and 15 bases lay between the germline ends. The V gene's germline CDR1 is MNHNS and CDR2 SASEGT. The CDR3, as DNA: TGTGCCAGCAGTGGATGGGGCCGGGGGACGAACACCGGGGAGCTGTTTTTT. Protein: CASSGWGRGTNTGELFF.

The chain couples TRBV29-1 to TRBJ1-2, with D possibly matching TRBD1 (5 bases). The CDR3 totals 13 residues. Germline V gene lookup returns CDR1 SQVTM and CDR2 ANQGSEA. V shed 3 bases and J shed 6 bases, with 14 bases lying between them. The CDR3 bases are TGCAGCGTTGATAGGATCGCACAGGATGGCTACACCTTC. Its protein product is CSVDRIAQDGYTF. Filled out from reference TRBV29-1 and TRBJ1-2, the complete variable domain reads SAVISQKPSRDICQRGTSLTIQCQVDSQVTMMFWYRQQPGQSLTLIATANQGSEATYESGFVIDKFPISRPNLTFSTLTVSNMSPEDSSIYLCSVDRIAQDGYTFGSGTRLTVV.

The chain joins TRBV7-2 to TRBJ1-6; D might be TRBD1 (6 bases). This CDR3 spans 14 amino acids. From germline, CDR1 is SGHTA and CDR2 FQGNSA. V was clipped by 1 base and J by 9 bases, with 10 bases between them. The CDR3 region has the DNA TGTGCCAGCAGCTTAGGGACAGAAACTTCACCCCTCCACTTT. Its protein product is CASSLGTETSPLHF. The full variable domain, with the rest looked up from reference TRBV7-2 and TRBJ1-6, is GAGVSQSPSNKVTEKGKDVELRCDPISGHTALYWYRQSLGQGLEFLIYFQGNSAPDKSGLPSDRFSAERTGGSVSTLTIQRTQQEDSAVYLCASSLGTETSPLHFGNGTRLTVT.

The genes are TRBV27 and TRBJ1-2, with 8 bases fitting TRBD1. Germline V gene data show CDR1 as MNHEY and CDR2 as SMNVEV (reference sequence). The CDR3 has 14 amino acids. J was trimmed by 6 bases and V by 5 bases; bases with no gene match: 8. The CDR3 DNA follows: TGTGCCAGCAGTCTTGGACAGGGACTTAATGGCTACACCTTC. Its protein is CASSLGQGLNGYTF.

The chain has TRBV5-3 and TRBJ1-5; possibly TRBD1 for D (5 bases). TRBV5-3 is assigned to the ORF class and has an uncertain function. V lost 4 bases and J lost 4, with 12 bases in between. The CDR3 has 14 amino acids. CDR3 sequence reads: CARSRGLLNQPQHF. Written as DNA, the CDR3 is TGTGCCAGAAGCCGGGGACTCCTAAATCAGCCCCAGCATTTT.

The chain recombines TRBV28 with TRBJ2-1, with 12 positions matching TRBD2. The CDR3 extends over 18 amino acids. CDR1 is MDHEN and CDR2 is SYDVKM in the germline V gene. With 6 bases clipped from V and 2 bases from J, the junction kept 11 bases outside the gene matches. The CDR3 coding sequence is TGTGCCAGCAGCCTCCATCTCCTAGCGGGGGGGCCCTACAATGAGCAGTTCTTC. This gives the protein CASSLHLLAGGPYNEQFF.

The rearrangement uses TRBV4-3 and TRBJ2-3; D is unresolved. The CDR3 contains 16 residues. Trimming left V 0 bases short and J 4 bases short, with 14 bases between. Germline values: CDR1 LGHNA, CDR2 YSLEER. For the CDR3, the DNA is TGCGCCAGCAGCCAAGAACGGGCCCGTGGTGCAGATACGCAGTATTTT. Amino acid sequence: CASSQERARGADTQYF.

This chain links TRBV10-1 with TRBJ2-1; TRBD1 or TRBD2 may be the D gene (6 bases each). V lost 6 bases, J lost 3 bases, and 12 bases lay in between. The CDR3 length is 14 residues. The germline V gene encodes CDR1 WNHNN and CDR2 SYGVQD (reference sequence). The CDR3 is CASSLGGYYNEQFF. In DNA, the CDR3 is TGCGCCAGCAGCCTCGGGGGCTACTACAATGAGCAGTTCTTC.

The rearrangement joins TRBV9 to TRBJ2-3; 11 bases are shared with TRBD2. Germline V lookup: CDR1 SGDLS, CDR2 YYNGEE. The V and J ends lost 0 bases and 5 bases, in that order; junction bases with no gene match: 5. This CDR3 spans 16 amino acids. This CDR3 reads CASSVDFGTSGDTQYF. DNA of the CDR3: TGTGCCAGCAGCGTAGATTTCGGGACTAGCGGAGATACGCAGTATTTT.

The chain is built from TRBV20-1 and TRBJ1-1; D may be TRBD1 (5 bases). Germline V gene lookup returns CDR1 DFQATT and CDR2 SNEGSKA (reference sequence). This CDR3 is 11 amino acids long. Trimming left V 8 bases short and J 5 bases short, with 12 bases between. CDR3 in DNA: TGCAGTACCAACTCAGGGACTGAAGCTTTCTTT. This sequence encodes CSTNSGTEAFF.